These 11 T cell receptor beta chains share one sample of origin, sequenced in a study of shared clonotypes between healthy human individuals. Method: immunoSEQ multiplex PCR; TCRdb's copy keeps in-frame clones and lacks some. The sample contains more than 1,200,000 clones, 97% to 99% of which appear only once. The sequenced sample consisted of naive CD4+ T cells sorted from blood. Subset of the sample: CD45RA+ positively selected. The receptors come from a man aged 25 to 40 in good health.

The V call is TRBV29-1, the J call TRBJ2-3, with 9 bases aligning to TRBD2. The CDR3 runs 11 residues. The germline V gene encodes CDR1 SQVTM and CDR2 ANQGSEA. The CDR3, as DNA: TGCAGTGTAGCGGGAGAGGGTACGCAGTATTTT. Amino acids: CSVAGEGTQYF.

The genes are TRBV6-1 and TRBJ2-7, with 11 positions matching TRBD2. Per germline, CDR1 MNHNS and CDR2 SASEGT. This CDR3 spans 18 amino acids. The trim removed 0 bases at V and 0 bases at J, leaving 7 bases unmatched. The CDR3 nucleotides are TGTGCCAGCAGTGAAGCAAGGACTAGCGGGCTCCCCTCCTACGAGCAGTACTTC. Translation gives CASSEARTSGLPSYEQYF.

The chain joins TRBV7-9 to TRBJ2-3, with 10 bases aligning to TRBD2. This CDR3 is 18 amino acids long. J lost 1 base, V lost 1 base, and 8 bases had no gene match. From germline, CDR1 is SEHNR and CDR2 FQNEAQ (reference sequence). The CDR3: CASSLVLETSGGTDTQYF. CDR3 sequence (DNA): TGTGCCAGCAGCTTAGTCTTAGAAACTAGCGGGGGCACAGATACGCAGTATTTT. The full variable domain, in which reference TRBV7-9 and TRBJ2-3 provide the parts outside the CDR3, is DTGVSQNPRHKITKRGQNVTFRCDPISEHNRLYWYRQTLGQGPEFLTYFQNEAQLEKSRLLSDRFSAERPKGSFSTLEIQRTEQGDSAMYLCASSLVLETSGGTDTQYFGPGTRLTVL.

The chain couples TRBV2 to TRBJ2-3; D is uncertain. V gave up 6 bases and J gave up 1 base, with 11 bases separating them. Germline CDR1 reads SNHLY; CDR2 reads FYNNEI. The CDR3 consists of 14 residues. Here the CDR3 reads CASSEHSRTDTQYF. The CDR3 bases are TGTGCCAGCAGCGAACACAGCCGCACAGATACGCAGTATTTT.

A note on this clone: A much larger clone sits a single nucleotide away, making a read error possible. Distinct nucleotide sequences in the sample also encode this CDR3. This CDR3 is CASSPPSTDTQYF. Written as DNA, the CDR3 is TGTGCCAGCTCACCCCCGAGCACAGATACGCAGTATTTT. The chain is built from TRBV18 and TRBJ2-3; no reliable D call. V was trimmed by 3 bases and J by 0 bases, leaving 4 bases between them. The CDR3 sequence is 13 residues long. CDR1 and CDR2 from the germline V gene are KGHSH and LQKENI.

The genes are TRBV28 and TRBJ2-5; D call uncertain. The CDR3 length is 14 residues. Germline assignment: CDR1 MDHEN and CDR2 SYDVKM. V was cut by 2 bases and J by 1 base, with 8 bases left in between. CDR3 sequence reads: CASSLTQSQETQYF. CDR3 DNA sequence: TGTGCCAGCAGTTTAACGCAGAGCCAAGAGACCCAGTACTTC.

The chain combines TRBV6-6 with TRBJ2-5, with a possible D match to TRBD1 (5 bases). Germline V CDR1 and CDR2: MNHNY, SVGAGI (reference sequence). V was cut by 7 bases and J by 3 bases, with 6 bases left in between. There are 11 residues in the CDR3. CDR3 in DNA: TGTGCCAGCAAAGGGGAAGAGACCCAGTACTTC. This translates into CASKGEETQYF.

CDR3 nucleotides: TGTGCCAGCAGCTTTTTATCCGGGGGCTTCTACGAGCAGTACTTC. Protein: CASSFLSGGFYEQYF. This chain links TRBV27 with TRBJ2-7; tentatively, D is TRBD1 or TRBD2 (6 bases each). Deletions cut 6 bases from V and 3 bases from J, with 18 bases between. The CDR3 consists of 15 residues. The germline CDR1 and CDR2 sequences are MNHEY and SMNVEV (reference sequence).

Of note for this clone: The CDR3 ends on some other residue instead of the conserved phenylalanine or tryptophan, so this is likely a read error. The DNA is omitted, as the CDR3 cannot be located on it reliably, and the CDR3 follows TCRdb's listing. CDR3 sequence: CASSQGRSGCS. The genes are TRBV9 and TRBJ2-4. CDR1 is SGDLS, CDR2 YYNGEE, per germline. A total of 11 residues make up the CDR3, ends included.

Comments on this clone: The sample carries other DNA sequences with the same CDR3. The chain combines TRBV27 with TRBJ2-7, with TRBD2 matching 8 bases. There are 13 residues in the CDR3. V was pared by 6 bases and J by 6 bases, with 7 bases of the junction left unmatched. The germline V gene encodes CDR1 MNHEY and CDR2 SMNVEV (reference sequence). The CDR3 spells CASSPLAGGEQYF. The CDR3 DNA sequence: TGTGCCAGCAGCCCTCTAGCGGGCGGCGAGCAGTACTTC.

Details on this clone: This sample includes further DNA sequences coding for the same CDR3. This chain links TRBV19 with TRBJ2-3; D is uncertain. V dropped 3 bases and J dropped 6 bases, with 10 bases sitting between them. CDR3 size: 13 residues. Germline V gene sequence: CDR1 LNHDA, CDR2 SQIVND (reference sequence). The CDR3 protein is CASSIYGTDTQYF. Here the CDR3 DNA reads TGTGCCAGTAGTATTTACGGAACCGATACGCAGTATTTT. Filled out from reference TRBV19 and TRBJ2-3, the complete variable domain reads DGGITQSPKYLFRKEGQNVTLSCEQNLNHDAMYWYRQDPGQGLRLIYYSQIVNDFQKGDIAEGYSVSREKKESFPLTVTSAQKNPTAFYLCASSIYGTDTQYFGPGTRLTVL.